These 16 T cell receptor beta chains were sequenced from one sample in a study of blood T cell repertoires in COVID-19. The table came from immunoSEQ multiplex PCR; TCRdb's copy has only in-frame clones and leaves some out. Of approximately 300,000 clones listed, roughly 90% are singletons. The sample was PBMCs or T cells enriched from blood (not recorded which). The receptors here all came from a woman aged 30 to 39 who had recovered from COVID-19.

This sequence joins TRBV20-1 and TRBJ2-3, with 9 nucleotides matching TRBD2. V shed 3 bases and J 6 bases; nucleotides not matched to a gene: 10. The CDR3 extends over 15 amino acids. The germline CDR1 and CDR2 sequences are DFQATT and SNEGSKA (reference sequence). This chain's CDR3 is CSASSASGNLDTQYF. CDR3 sequence (DNA): TGCAGTGCTAGTAGTGCTAGCGGGAACTTGGATACGCAGTATTTT.

V is TRBV2 and J is TRBJ1-5; TRBD1 matches 10 bases. The CDR3 has 15 residues. V lost 5 bases and J lost 6; bases outside the gene matches: 7. Germline V CDR1 and CDR2: SNHLY, FYNNEI. The CDR3 sequence is CASSQDRGRFQPQHF. The CDR3 nucleotides read TGTGCCAGCAGTCAAGACAGGGGGCGATTTCAGCCCCAGCATTTT. The complete variable domain, with remaining parts taken from reference TRBV2 and TRBJ1-5, reads EPEVTQTPSHQVTQMGQEVILRCVPISNHLYFYWYRQILGQKVEFLVSFYNNEISEKSEIFDDQFSVERPDGSNFTLKIRSTKLEDSAMYFCASSQDRGRFQPQHFGDGTRLSIL.

The chain combines TRBV28 with TRBJ2-1; TRBD2 matches at 7 bases. After removal of 6 bases from V and 12 bases from J, the junction contained 11 bases not matched to a gene. CDR1 is MDHEN and CDR2 is SYDVKM in the germline V gene. CDR3 length: 13 residues. The CDR3 loop reads CASSPGTITRQFF. In nucleotides, the CDR3 is TGTGCCAGCAGCCCCGGGACTATCACACGGCAGTTCTTC. Filled out from reference TRBV28 and TRBJ2-1, the complete variable domain reads DVKVTQSSRYLVKRTGEKVFLECVQDMDHENMFWYRQDPGLGLRLIYFSYDVKMKEKGDIPEGYSVSREKKERFSLILESASTNQTSMYLCASSPGTITRQFFGPGTRLTVL.

This clone was detected once. The chain has TRBV6-6 and TRBJ2-3; D is perhaps TRBD2 (7 bases). This CDR3 is 15 amino acids long. Trimming took off 7 bases at V and 3 bases at J, with 17 bases between the two ends. CDR1 is MNHNY and CDR2 is SVGAGI in the germline V gene (reference sequence). The CDR3 DNA reads TGTGCCAGCACCCAGCCCGGGGGGCGGACAGATACGCAGTATTTT. Protein product: CASTQPGGRTDTQYF.

This clone is medium-sized (0.01 to 0.1%) by share. The rearrangement links TRBV5-5 to TRBJ1-3; maybe TRBD1 (6 bases). V lost 1 base, J lost 4 bases, and 9 bases lay in between. Germline CDR1 and CDR2: SGHKS and YYEKEE (reference sequence). The CDR3 runs to 14 residues. The CDR3 DNA is TGTGCCAGCAGCTTGTCACAGGGAGGAAACACCATATATTTT. Translation: CASSLSQGGNTIYF.

The V and J genes are TRBV2 and TRBJ1-5; D possibly corresponds to TRBD1 (6 bases). In germline, CDR1 is SNHLY, CDR2 FYNNEI. Trimming pared 5 bases from V and 7 bases from J, leaving 9 bases between. The CDR3 totals 12 residues. CDR3: CASSNRDQPQHF. The CDR3 DNA is TGTGCCAGCAGTAACAGGGACCAGCCCCAGCATTTT.

The genes are TRBV7-2 and TRBJ1-1; D is ambiguous. The CDR3 spans 13 residues. V lost 1 base, J lost 7 bases, and 10 bases lay in between. Looked up from germline, CDR1 is SGHTA and CDR2 is FQGNSA. CDR3 coding DNA: TGTGCCAGCAGCTTAGTAGCTGGTTTTGAAGCTTTCTTT. Its translation: CASSLVAGFEAFF.

The CDR3 spells CASSWASGRALYEQFF. In nucleotides, the CDR3 is TGTGCCAGCAGCTGGGCTAGCGGGAGGGCCTTGTATGAGCAGTTCTTC. The chain is built from TRBV5-4 and TRBJ2-1; 12 bases are shared with TRBD2. The germline gives CDR1 SGHNT, CDR2 YYREEE (reference sequence). The CDR3 totals 16 residues. The V and J ends lost 3 bases and 8 bases, in that order; junction bases with no gene match: 9. The full variable domain, rest sourced from reference TRBV5-4 and TRBJ2-1, is ETGVTQSPTHLIKTRGQQVTLRCSSQSGHNTVSWYQQALGQGPQFIFQYYREEENGRGNFPPRFSGLQFPNYSSELNVNALELDDSALYLCASSWASGRALYEQFFGPGTRLTVL.

This clone showed up just once. CDR3 nucleotides: TGTGCCAGCAGTTTAATCAGGGCCCAAGAGACCCAGTACTTC. The encoded protein is CASSLIRAQETQYF. The chain links TRBV28 to TRBJ2-5, with D possibly TRBD1 on 5 matching bases. The CDR3 covers 14 residues. Trimming removed 2 bases at V and 1 base at J, with 8 bases between. Germline V CDR1 and CDR2: MDHEN, SYDVKM. The entire variable domain, with the rest obtained from reference TRBV28 and TRBJ2-5, is as follows: DVKVTQSSRYLVKRTGEKVFLECVQDMDHENMFWYRQDPGLGLRLIYFSYDVKMKEKGDIPEGYSVSREKKERFSLILESASTNQTSMYLCASSLIRAQETQYFGPGTRLLVL.

V is TRBV29-1 and J is TRBJ1-1; D perhaps matches TRBD1 (5 bases). The CDR3 consists of 18 residues. Trimming pared 0 bases from V and 4 bases from J, leaving 24 bases between. The germline V gene encodes CDR1 SQVTM and CDR2 ANQGSEA. The CDR3, as DNA: TGCAGCGTTGAAGATCGGAAAAAGGGGTATGGCTTGGGCACTGAAGCTTTCTTT. Translating it yields CSVEDRKKGYGLGTEAFF.

V usage is TRBV5-5 and J usage is TRBJ2-7; D remains unclear. Germline CDR1 and CDR2: SGHKS and YYEKEE (reference sequence). The CDR3 is made up of 15 amino acids. The V and J ends lost 4 bases and 6 bases respectively, with 20 bases between them. CDR3 sequence reads: CASSLVVTYPTEQYF. CDR3 DNA: TGTGCCAGCAGCCTGGTGGTCACCTACCCCACCGAGCAGTACTTC. Drawing the rest from reference TRBV5-5 and TRBJ2-7, the complete variable domain is DAGVTQSPTHLIKTRGQQVTLRCSPISGHKSVSWYQQVLGQGPQFIFQYYEKEERGRGNFPDRFSARQFPNYSSELNVNALLLGDSALYLCASSLVVTYPTEQYFGPGTRLTVT.

The J gene is TRBJ2-7, the V gene TRBV4-1; 10 bases match TRBD1. J was trimmed by 5 bases and V by 4 bases; bases with no gene match: 11. CDR3 length equals 16 residues. Germline assignment: CDR1 MGHRA and CDR2 YSYEKL. This chain's CDR3 is CASSLRAGTGVDEQYF. CDR3 sequence (DNA): TGCGCCAGCAGCCTCAGGGCCGGGACAGGGGTTGACGAGCAGTACTTC.

This clone was seen a single time. The chain carries TRBV7-2 and TRBJ2-1; tentatively, D is TRBD1 (5 bases). V lost 6 bases and J 4 bases, leaving 16 bases between the germline ends. CDR3 size: 15 residues. Per the germline V gene, CDR1 is SGHTA and CDR2 is FQGNSA. The CDR3 DNA is TGTGCCAGCAGTTCCAGGGTAGTCCGGTACAATGAGCAGTTCTTC. This sequence encodes CASSSRVVRYNEQFF.

Written as DNA, the CDR3 is TGTGCCAGCAGCTTAGTTGGAGGACTAGCGGCGGGAACCGGGGAGCTGTTTTTT. Its translation: CASSLVGGLAAGTGELFF. This chain uses TRBV7-2 with TRBJ2-2, with 10 nucleotides matching TRBD2. The CDR3 contains 18 residues. The germline V gene encodes CDR1 SGHTA and CDR2 FQGNSA. The V and J ends lost 1 base and 5 bases, in that order; junction bases with no gene match: 10. Filled out from reference TRBV7-2 and TRBJ2-2, the complete variable domain reads GAGVSQSPSNKVTEKGKDVELRCDPISGHTALYWYRQSLGQGLEFLIYFQGNSAPDKSGLPSDRFSAERTGGSVSTLTIQRTQQEDSAVYLCASSLVGGLAAGTGELFFGEGSRLTVL.

The chain has TRBV4-2 and TRBJ2-7; 7 bases align to TRBD2. Germline V CDR1 and CDR2: LGHNA, YNFKEQ. The CDR3 is 16 residues long. After removal of 4 bases from V and 2 bases from J, the junction contained 11 bases not matched to a gene. The CDR3 region is CASSPALGGMPYEQYF. In DNA, the CDR3 is TGTGCCAGCAGCCCTGCATTGGGGGGGATGCCCTACGAGCAGTACTTC.

The genes are TRBV5-4 and TRBJ1-4; D possibly corresponds to TRBD1 (5 bases). The CDR3 is made up of 16 amino acids. The germline V gene encodes CDR1 SGHNT and CDR2 YYREEE (reference sequence). V was trimmed by 0 bases and J by 5 bases, leaving 14 bases between them. CDR3 coding DNA: TGTGCCAGCAGCTTGGGAGGCAGGGCCCTAAATGAAAAACTGTTTTTT. This gives the protein CASSLGGRALNEKLFF. The variable domain in full, completed from reference TRBV5-4 and TRBJ1-4, reads ETGVTQSPTHLIKTRGQQVTLRCSSQSGHNTVSWYQQALGQGPQFIFQYYREEENGRGNFPPRFSGLQFPNYSSELNVNALELDDSALYLCASSLGGRALNEKLFFGSGTQLSVL.